These 31 T cell receptor beta chains originate from one sample sequenced in a study of identical twins. TCRdb called the 5' RACE reads again in MiXCR, with one record for every CDR3 protein. The sample shows just over 500,000 distinct CDR3 sequences, 20% to 25% of them seen only once. These data were also reused for a study on T cells expressing NK-cell markers.

Input material: CD4+ T cells sorted from blood. The receptors come from a woman between 18 and 30 years old in good health.

The sample holds a few counts of this clonotype. This chain uses TRBV20-1 with TRBJ1-5, with 8 bases that match TRBD1. There are 14 residues in the CDR3. Unmatched junction bases numbered 9, after V lost 4 bases and J lost 7 bases. Looked up from germline, CDR1 is DFQATT and CDR2 is SNEGSKA (reference sequence). The chain's CDR3 is CSAIKDRVSQPQHF. CDR3 nucleotide sequence: TGCAGTGCTATTAAGGACAGGGTGAGCCAGCCCCAGCATTTT.

This chain joins TRBV11-3 and TRBJ2-7; 9 bases map to TRBD1. CDR3 length: 14 residues. The V segment lost 6 bases and the J segment 0 bases; nucleotides outside the gene matches: 3. Germline loops: CDR1 SGHNT, CDR2 YENEEA. The CDR3: CASRTGGLSYEQYF. The CDR3 DNA reads as TGTGCCAGCAGGACAGGGGGTCTCTCCTACGAGCAGTACTTC.

The chain is built from TRBV19 and TRBJ2-3, with TRBD1 identical over 7 bases. Germline-derived CDR1 and CDR2 are LNHDA and SQIVND (reference sequence). Unmatched junction bases numbered 4, after V lost 2 bases and J lost 2 bases. The CDR3 contains 15 residues. The CDR3 DNA is TGTGCCAGTAGTATATGGGGACAGACCACAGATACGCAGTATTTT. It is translated as CASSIWGQTTDTQYF.

The count of this clonotype is one. The V gene is TRBV20-1, the J gene TRBJ1-3; no clear D gene. Germline V CDR1 and CDR2: DFQATT, SNEGSKA (reference sequence). V was pared by 3 bases and J by 4 bases, with 10 bases between. This CDR3 comprises 13 residues. The CDR3 loop is CSAREVVGNTIYF. The CDR3 DNA sequence: TGCAGTGCTAGGGAGGTGGTGGGAAACACCATATATTTT.

This clonotype was detected many times. The rearrangement uses TRBV5-1 and TRBJ2-5; the D is unclear. V lost 2 bases, J lost 4 bases, and 9 bases lay in between. Germline V gene data show CDR1 as SGHRS and CDR2 as YFSETQ. This CDR3 spans 13 amino acids. CDR3 residues: CASSFTLLETQYF. The CDR3 bases are TGCGCCAGCAGCTTTACTCTACTAGAGACCCAGTACTTC.

The chain links TRBV3-1 to TRBJ1-5; possibly TRBD1 for D (5 bases). This CDR3 contains 12 residues. Germline CDR1 and CDR2: LGHDT and YNNKEL (reference sequence). The V and J ends lost 1 base and 9 bases respectively, with 7 bases between them. The CDR3 region has the DNA TGTGCCAGCAGCCAAGCCGGGGGGCCCCAGCATTTT. It codes for CASSQAGGPQHF.

The CDR3 DNA reads as TGTGCCATCAGCGCGACAGGGGCCAGCTCTGGAAACACCATATATTTT. Translating it yields CAISATGASSGNTIYF. The chain joins TRBV10-3 to TRBJ1-3; 8 nucleotides match TRBD1. The CDR3 spans 16 residues. CDR1 and CDR2 (germline): ENHRY, SYGVKD. With 6 bases clipped from V and 0 bases from J, the junction kept 7 bases outside the gene matches.

V is TRBV2 and J is TRBJ2-1; 10 bases align to TRBD1. Germline values: CDR1 SNHLY, CDR2 FYNNEI. The CDR3 totals 14 residues. The V segment lost 7 bases and the J segment 5 bases; nucleotides outside the gene matches: 5. Here the CDR3 DNA reads TGTGCCAGCATGGGGACAGGGGTTAACAATGAGCAGTTCTTC. Its translation: CASMGTGVNNEQFF. Supplemented by reference TRBV2 and TRBJ2-1, the full variable domain reads EPEVTQTPSHQVTQMGQEVILRCVPISNHLYFYWYRQILGQKVEFLVSFYNNEISEKSEIFDDQFSVERPDGSNFTLKIRSTKLEDSAMYFCASMGTGVNNEQFFGPGTRLTVL.

This clonotype was observed at least ten times. The chain is built from TRBV3-1 and TRBJ2-1; 7 bases are a match to TRBD2. Trimming cost V 5 bases and J 9 bases; bases outside gene matches: 7. Per the germline V gene, CDR1 is LGHDT and CDR2 is YNNKEL (reference sequence). This CDR3 contains 13 residues. The CDR3 sequence is CASSLIGGGEQFF. CDR3 in DNA: TGTGCCAGCAGCTTAATAGGCGGGGGTGAGCAGTTCTTC.

The chain carries TRBV18 and TRBJ1-2, with TRBD1 identical over 9 bases. CDR1 is KGHSH, CDR2 LQKENI, per germline. The CDR3 runs 17 residues. Unmatched junction bases numbered 5, after V lost 0 bases and J lost 0 bases. The CDR3 here is CASSPPGQGLPNYGYTF. CDR3 sequence (DNA): TGTGCCAGCTCACCACCGGGACAGGGATTGCCTAACTATGGCTACACCTTC.

This clonotype was seen repeatedly, ten times or more. This chain links TRBV20-1 with TRBJ2-3; D perhaps matches TRBD2 (6 bases). The V end was cut by 6 bases, the J end by 2 bases, with 15 bases between. CDR3 size: 14 residues. Looked up from germline, CDR1 is DFQATT and CDR2 is SNEGSKA (reference sequence). The CDR3 DNA sequence: TGCAGTGCAGGAGTGGCGGGATCCACAGATACGCAGTATTTT. Amino acids: CSAGVAGSTDTQYF.

This chain joins TRBV10-3 and TRBJ1-5; D is undetermined. Germline values: CDR1 ENHRY, CDR2 SYGVKD. CDR3 length: 14 residues. V lost 7 bases to trimming and J lost 2 bases, with 12 bases between them. The CDR3 spells CAITNSEGNQPQHF. CDR3 DNA sequence: TGTGCCATCACCAACAGTGAGGGCAATCAGCCCCAGCATTTT.

This clonotype was counted a few times. The chain carries TRBV29-1 and TRBJ2-3, with 10 bases fitting TRBD2. The junction had 5 bases not matched to a gene; V was cut back by 6 bases and J by 2 bases. CDR1 is SQVTM and CDR2 is ANQGSEA in the germline V gene. This CDR3 region has 14 residues. CDR3 protein: CSVELAGYTDTQYF. The CDR3, as DNA: TGCAGCGTGGAACTAGCGGGGTACACAGATACGCAGTATTTT.

V and J are TRBV4-3 and TRBJ2-1; TRBD2 matches at 11 bases. The CDR3 sequence is 16 residues long. Germline V gene sequence: CDR1 LGHNA, CDR2 YSLEER. The J segment lost 7 bases and the V segment lost 2 bases, leaving 7 bases of the junction unmatched. The CDR3 is CASSQLAGGPRNEQFF. DNA of the CDR3: TGCGCCAGCAGCCAATTAGCGGGAGGGCCGCGGAATGAGCAGTTCTTC.

This clonotype occurred a few times. Its ends do not fully match the called genes, so a read error is possible. The rearrangement links TRBV7-2 to TRBJ2-5; 7 bases are a match to TRBD2. Germline V gene data show CDR1 as SGHTA and CDR2 as FQGNSA. CDR3 length: 14 residues. CDR3 loop: CATSPASGKETQYF. CDR3 DNA sequence: TGTGCCACCTCCCCGGCTAGCGGAAAAGAAACCCAGTACTTC.

The chain links TRBV19 to TRBJ2-2; the D gene is possibly TRBD2 (5 bases). V lost 5 bases, J lost 2 bases, and 18 bases lay in between. The CDR3 has 17 amino acids. Germline CDR1 reads LNHDA; CDR2 reads SQIVND (reference sequence). CDR3 DNA: TGTGCCAGTAGTCTCGGAATACGGGGAATAAACACCGGGGAGCTGTTTTTT. Translating gives CASSLGIRGINTGELFF.

This chain joins TRBV11-2 and TRBJ2-3; TRBD1 or TRBD2 may be the D gene (6 bases each). The CDR3 loop spans 18 amino acids. The ends were cut back, 2 bases at V and 0 bases at J, with 18 bases in the middle. CDR1 and CDR2 (germline): SGHAT, FQNNGV. CDR3 sequence (DNA): TGTGCCAGCAGCTTAAGCCTCACGGGGGCGGCTAGCACAGATACGCAGTATTTT. Its translation is CASSLSLTGAASTDTQYF.

The rearrangement uses TRBV6-4 and TRBJ1-2; D is uncertain. Germline V lookup: CDR1 MRHNA, CDR2 SNTAGT. The CDR3 has 13 residues. V shed 1 base and J shed 8 bases, with 11 bases lying between them. The CDR3 reads CASSDWGSDGYTF. CDR3 in DNA: TGTGCCAGCAGTGACTGGGGTTCGGACGGCTACACCTTC.

The chain couples TRBV28 to TRBJ2-7; perhaps TRBD1 as D (6 bases). The CDR3 length is 16 residues. In germline, CDR1 is MDHEN, CDR2 SYDVKM. Between the trimmed V and J ends, which lost 5 bases and 0 bases, there was a span of 17 bases. The CDR3 is CASSGADSESSYEQYF. The CDR3 DNA follows: TGTGCCAGCAGTGGCGCGGACAGCGAGAGCTCCTACGAGCAGTACTTC.

In this sample, this clonotype turned up once. The V call is TRBV6-2 or TRBV6-3, the J call TRBJ1-2; 8 bases are shared with TRBD1. V lost 2 bases to trimming and J lost 6 bases; unmatched junction nucleotides: 5. CDR3 length: 14 amino acids. The germline V gene encodes CDR1 MNHEY and CDR2 SVGEGT. The CDR3 DNA follows: TGTGCCAGCAGTTACGCAGGGGGCGCAAATGGCTACACCTTC. Its protein is CASSYAGGANGYTF.

This clonotype has more than one count but fewer than ten. In DNA, the CDR3 is TGTGCCATCAGGGGGGGAGGGACTGAAGCTTTCTTT. It translates to CAIRGGGTEAFF. The chain links TRBV10-3 to TRBJ1-1; maybe TRBD1 (5 bases). CDR3 size: 12 residues. Trimming removed 6 bases from V and 5 bases from J, with 10 bases in between. Germline V lookup: CDR1 ENHRY, CDR2 SYGVKD.

This clonotype was observed a few times. This chain connects TRBV10-3 to TRBJ1-1; TRBD1 might be the D (5 bases). The germline gives CDR1 ENHRY, CDR2 SYGVKD. The germline V and J ends were trimmed by 0 bases and 10 bases, with 15 bases remaining between them. The length of the CDR3 is 14 residues. This CDR3 is CAISESGDAEGAFF. The CDR3, as DNA: TGTGCCATCAGTGAGTCAGGGGACGCTGAGGGAGCTTTCTTT.

In its sample, this clonotype was seen a few times. V usage is TRBV20-1 and J usage is TRBJ1-2, with D unresolved. Germline CDR1 DFQATT, CDR2 SNEGSKA (reference sequence). The CDR3 runs 13 residues. Trimming took 3 bases from V and 11 from J, leaving 19 bases between them. DNA for the CDR3: TGCAGTGCTAGGCCGACTGACAAGTGGGAATACACCTTC. Translating gives CSARPTDKWEYTF.

This chain uses TRBV11-2 with TRBJ1-4, with TRBD1 as a possible D gene (6 bases). V was cut by 6 bases and J by 4 bases, with 12 bases left in between. The CDR3 runs to 14 residues. CDR1 and CDR2 (germline): SGHAT, FQNNGV. Here the CDR3 DNA reads TGTGCCAGCAGTTCCGACAGGCTTAATGAAAAACTGTTTTTT. It codes for CASSSDRLNEKLFF. The variable domain in full, with the rest retrieved from reference TRBV11-2 and TRBJ1-4, is EAGVAQSPRYKIIEKRQSVAFWCNPISGHATLYWYQQILGQGPKLLIQFQNNGVVDDSQLPKDRFSAERLKGVDSTLKIQPAKLEDSAVYLCASSSDRLNEKLFFGSGTQLSVL.

This sequence joins TRBV20-1 and TRBJ1-1, with TRBD1 matching over 8 bases. Trimming at V came to 1 base and at J to 11 bases, leaving 6 bases not matched to a gene. The CDR3 extends over 12 amino acids. Germline V gene data show CDR1 as DFQATT and CDR2 as SNEGSKA (reference sequence). The CDR3 spells CSARVGQGAAFF. The DNA for the CDR3 is TGCAGTGCTAGAGTTGGGCAGGGGGCGGCTTTCTTT.

CDR3 residues: CASKEGSTTDTQYF. For the CDR3, the DNA is TGTGCCAGCAAAGAGGGGTCTACCACAGATACGCAGTATTTT. V and J are TRBV12-3 or TRBV12-4 and TRBJ2-3, with D perhaps TRBD1 or TRBD2 (5 bases each). The germline V and J ends were trimmed by 7 bases and 2 bases, with 13 bases remaining between them. The CDR3 loop spans 14 amino acids.

The rearrangement links TRBV10-2 to TRBJ2-2; 8 bases map to TRBD1. The CDR3 is 16 residues long. J gave up 4 bases and V 6 bases, and 10 bases lay outside the gene matches. Germline V gene sequence: CDR1 WSHSY, CDR2 SAAADI. CDR3 residues: CASSDFGTGATGELFF. In DNA form, the CDR3 reads TGCGCCAGCAGCGACTTCGGGACAGGCGCCACCGGGGAGCTGTTTTTT.

The CDR3 bases are TGCAGCGCAAGACAGGTCGCCGGGAACACTGAAGCTTTCTTT. Translating gives CSARQVAGNTEAFF. This chain links TRBV29-1 with TRBJ1-1, with D perhaps TRBD1 (6 bases). The CDR3 is 14 amino acids. Trimming took 7 bases from V and 1 from J, leaving 16 bases between them. Germline assignment: CDR1 SQVTM and CDR2 ANQGSEA.

The sample holds a few counts of this clonotype. V and J are TRBV20-1 and TRBJ1-2; D is undetermined. The V end lost 7 bases, the J end lost 3 bases, and 15 bases lay between the germline ends. The CDR3 totals 13 residues. The V gene's germline CDR1 is DFQATT and CDR2 SNEGSKA (reference sequence). The CDR3 here is CSVSGRRDYGYTF. CDR3 nucleotides: TGCAGTGTTTCAGGCAGGAGGGACTATGGCTACACCTTC.

CDR3: CASGSGTGGPEAFF. The CDR3 region has the DNA TGTGCCAGCGGCTCCGGGACAGGGGGTCCTGAAGCTTTCTTT. The chain links TRBV6-1 to TRBJ1-1; 11 positions agree with TRBD1. The ends lost 8 bases at V and 6 bases at J; junction bases unmatched: 8. Germline V gene sequence: CDR1 MNHNS, CDR2 SASEGT. This CDR3 comprises 14 residues.

V and J are TRBV6-1 and TRBJ2-6, with D perhaps TRBD2 (6 bases). This CDR3 region has 15 residues. The V and J ends lost 11 bases and 2 bases respectively, with 16 bases between them. The germline CDR1 and CDR2 sequences are MNHNS and SASEGT. The CDR3 sequence is CAAAAGEAGANVLTF. As DNA, the CDR3 is TGTGCCGCAGCAGCCGGGGAGGCTGGGGCCAACGTCCTGACTTTC.